This T cell receptor beta chain emerged from a study of response to subunit inactivated influenza vaccine. In germline, CDR1 is DFQATT, CDR2 SNEGSKA (reference sequence). Trimming removed 7 bases from V and 1 base from J; junction bases left unmatched: 9. The CDR3 sequence is 15 residues long. TCRdb redid the calling of the RT-PCR reads with MiXCR, one entry per CDR3 protein. The sample shows roughly 550,000 distinct CDR3 sequences, roughly a quarter of them seen only once. The same sample was also used in a study of T cells expressing NK-cell markers. That source reports: 5'RACE template switching with UMIs generated TCR beta cDNA. The sequencing cohort of eight donors included seven HCMV-seropositive individuals and one seronegative individual. Restriction of the sorted population to alpha-beta TCR T cells was achieved in several experiments with an anti-gamma-delta TCR antibody. The share of CD8+ T cells held by dominant NKG2C+ clonotypes was about 1.0-8% in about 6 donors. Where several donors were concerned, these clonotypes also led the CD3+CD56-NKG2C+ fraction.

This sample comprised CD4+ T cells sorted from PBMCs, obtained about 13 days after vaccination. The chain uses TRBV20-1 and TRBJ2-5, with 10 bases aligning to TRBD1. The receptor was isolated from a middle-aged man who received an inactivated influenza vaccine. The CDR3 reads CSGSGDRGRQETQYF. CDR3 DNA sequence: TGCAGTGGATCTGGTGACAGGGGGCGCCAAGAGACCCAGTACTTC.